The present entry profiles one TCR beta chain with its context. Its antigen remains unidentified. This sample was included in a study of T cell repertoires in ileal Crohn's disease. Study-level results: Sorted CD8 T cells held more high-frequency clones than CD4. All patients with clonality above 26.8% had endoscopic recurrence.

The CDR3 contains 14 residues. Trimming removed 3 bases from V and 4 bases from J, with 11 bases in between. Per the germline V gene, CDR1 is SGHDT and CDR2 is YYEEEE. Per sample, roughly 470 nanograms of biopsy DNA were TCRB immunosequenced. Only in-frame clones appear in the TCRdb table, and some are missing; sequencing was by immunoSEQ multiplex PCR. The repertoire includes about 17,000 clones, less than 85% of them detected once, and 10% sits in the top ten. The material sequenced was ileal tissue. This chain connects TRBV5-6 to TRBJ1-3; D is uncertain. The origin of this receptor is an adult with Crohn's disease. Written as DNA, the CDR3 is TGTGCCAGCAGCTACTCCCGTCTCGGAAACACCATATATTTT. It specifies CASSYSRLGNTIYF.